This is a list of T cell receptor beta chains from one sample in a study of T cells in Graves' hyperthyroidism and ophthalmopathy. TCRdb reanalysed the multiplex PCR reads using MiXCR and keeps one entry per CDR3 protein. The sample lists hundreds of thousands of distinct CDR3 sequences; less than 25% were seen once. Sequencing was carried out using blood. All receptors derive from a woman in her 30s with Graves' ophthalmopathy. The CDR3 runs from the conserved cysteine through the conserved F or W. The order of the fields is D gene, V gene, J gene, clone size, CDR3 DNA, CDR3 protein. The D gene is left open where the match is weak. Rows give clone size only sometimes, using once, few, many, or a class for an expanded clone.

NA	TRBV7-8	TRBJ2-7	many	TGTGCCAGCAGCTTGGGCAGGGCCGGCTACGAGCAGTACTTC	CASSLGRAGYEQYF
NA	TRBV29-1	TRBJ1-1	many	TGCAGCGTTAGGGCAGGGGTTAGTACTGAAGCTTTCTTT	CSVRAGVSTEAFF
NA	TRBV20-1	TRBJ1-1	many	TGCAGTGCTAGTGGCGATGAAGCTTTCTTT	CSASGDEAFF
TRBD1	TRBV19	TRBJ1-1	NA	TGTGCCAGTAACACCGGGACAGGGGGCCCCAGGCAGACTGAAGCTTTCTTT	CASNTGTGGPRQTEAFF
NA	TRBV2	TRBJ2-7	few	TGTGCCAGCAGTGACAGGGTCCCCTACGAGCAGTACTTC	CASSDRVPYEQYF
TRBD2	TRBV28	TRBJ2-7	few	TGTGCCAGCAGTTATGGAGCGGGGGGAGGCGAGCAGTACTTC	CASSYGAGGGEQYF
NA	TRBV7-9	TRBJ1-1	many	TGTGCCAGCAGCCTACATGGGGTGAACACTGAAGCTTTCTTT	CASSLHGVNTEAFF
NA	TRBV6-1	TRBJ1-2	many	TGTGCCAGCATGACGGGGCAGGGCGATGGCTACACCTTC	CASMTGQGDGYTF
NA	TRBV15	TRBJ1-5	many	TGTGCCACCAGCAGGGACAGAGGGGTATGGCCCCAGCATTTT	CATSRDRGVWPQHF
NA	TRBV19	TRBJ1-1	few	TGTGCCAGTAATCAAGCATACGGGATCACTGAATCTTTCTTT	CASNQAYGITESFF
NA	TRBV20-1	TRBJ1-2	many	TGCAGTGCTCCTTGGGGCGGGACAACTACCGGCTACACCTTC	CSAPWGGTTTGYTF
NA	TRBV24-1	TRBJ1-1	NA	TGTGCCACCAGTGATTTCCGGTTAGGACCGTGGTTTGGCACTGAAGCTTTCTTT	CATSDFRLGPWFGTEAFF
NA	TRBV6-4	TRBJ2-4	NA	TGTGCCAGCAGTCGACAGGAGCAGGGAAACATTCAGTACTTC	CASSRQEQGNIQYF
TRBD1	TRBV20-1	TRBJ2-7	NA	TGCAGTGCTAGAGAAGGACAGGGCGGGGAGCAGTACTTC	CSAREGQGGEQYF
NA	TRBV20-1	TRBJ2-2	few	TGCAGTGCTAGTCTGAGTGCGTCGAACACCGGGGAGCTGTTTTTT	CSASLSASNTGELFF
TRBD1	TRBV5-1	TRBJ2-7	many	TGCGCCAGCAGCAAACAGGGGGCAGGCCGTTACGAGCAGTACTTC	CASSKQGAGRYEQYF
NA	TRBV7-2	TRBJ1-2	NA	TGTGCCAGCAGCTTACAGGGACCCGGCCCCTATGGCTACACCTTC	CASSLQGPGPYGYTF
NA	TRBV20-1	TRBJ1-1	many	TGCAGTGTTCCTAGGCAGAACACTGAAGCTTTCTTT	CSVPRQNTEAFF
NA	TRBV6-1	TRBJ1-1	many	TGTGCCAGCAGCCCGACGGCCCCGCTTGGCACTGAAGCTTTCTTT	CASSPTAPLGTEAFF
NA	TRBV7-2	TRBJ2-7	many	TGTGCCAGCAGCCCCCAAAGCTCGTCAGACGAGCAGTACTTC	CASSPQSSSDEQYF
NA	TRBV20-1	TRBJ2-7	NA	TGCAGTGCTACTCCCCCCGACAGGGAGGGCTCCGAGCAGTACTTC	CSATPPDREGSEQYF
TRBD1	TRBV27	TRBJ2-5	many	TGTGCCAGCAGTTTACTCCCGGGGGACAGGGGAAAAGAGACCCAGTACTTC	CASSLLPGDRGKETQYF
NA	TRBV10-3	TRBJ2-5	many	TGTGCCATCAGTCGTACAGGGAGTGGGAGAGAGACCCAGTACTTC	CAISRTGSGRETQYF
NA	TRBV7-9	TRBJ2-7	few	TGTGCCAGCAGCTTATCGATTCAGACCTACGAGCAGTACTTC	CASSLSIQTYEQYF
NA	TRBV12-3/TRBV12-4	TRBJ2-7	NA	TGTGCCAGCAGTTTTGCCTACTACGAGCAGTACTTC	CASSFAYYEQYF
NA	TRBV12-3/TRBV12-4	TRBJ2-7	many	TGTGCCAGCAGTTTTGACCTGCAGGGCGAGCAGTACTTC	CASSFDLQGEQYF